This is a list of T cell receptor beta chains from one sample in a study of T cells in tuberculosis. Here immunoSEQ multiplex PCR was the method, and the copy in TCRdb shows in-frame clones only, minus some. The repertoire consists of under 25,000 clones, with about 96% occurring once and the leading ten covering 5% to 8%. Material for sequencing was PBMCs. These receptors were collected from a donor aged 10-29 years with latent tuberculosis or without tuberculosis infection. Both conserved end residues are part of each CDR3. D genes are given only for firm matches. Rows give clone size only sometimes, using once, few, many, or a class for an expanded clone.

abundance	v_gene	d_gene	j_gene	CDR3aa	CDR3nt
NA	TRBV9	TRBD1	TRBJ2-3	CASGQEPTDTQYF	TGTGCCAGCGGACAGGAGCCCACAGATACGCAGTATTTT
NA	TRBV9	NA	TRBJ2-5	CASSDGRGETQYF	TGTGCCAGCAGCGATGGGAGGGGGGAGACCCAGTACTTC
once	TRBV6-5	NA	TRBJ2-7	CASSSTRQAYEQYF	TGTGCCAGCAGTTCAACACGGCAGGCCTACGAGCAGTACTTC
NA	TRBV11-2	NA	TRBJ2-7	CASSFVGQISEQYF	TGTGCCAGCAGCTTTGTCGGACAGATTAGCGAGCAGTACTTC
once	TRBV7-2	NA	TRBJ1-1	CASSLLGTPNTEAFF	TGTGCCAGCAGCTTATTGGGGACACCGAACACTGAAGCTTTCTTT
NA	TRBV2	TRBD1	TRBJ2-7	CASSSSGQAYYEQYF	TGTGCCAGCAGTAGCTCGGGACAGGCTTACTACGAGCAGTACTTC
NA	TRBV15	NA	TRBJ1-1	CATSRGADSFTEAFF	TGTGCCACCAGCAGAGGCGCGGACTCTTTCACTGAAGCTTTCTTT
NA	TRBV27	TRBD1	TRBJ1-2	CASSLSLRTGGYTF	TGTGCCAGCAGTTTATCGCTCCGGACAGGCGGCTACACCTTC
NA	TRBV5-1	NA	TRBJ2-7	CASSPRTAIYEQYF	TGCGCCAGCAGCCCCCGGACAGCAATCTACGAGCAGTACTTC
NA	TRBV6-1	NA	TRBJ1-6	CASTRDNSPLHF	TGTGCCAGCACCAGGGATAATTCACCCCTCCACTTT
NA	TRBV5-6	NA	TRBJ2-3	CASSPGLSADTQYF	TGTGCCAGCAGCCCGGGATTAAGCGCAGATACGCAGTATTTT
once	TRBV30	NA	TRBJ1-5	CAWSHQGNQPQHF	TGTGCCTGGAGTCACCAGGGCAATCAGCCCCAGCATTTT
NA	TRBV5-6	TRBD1	TRBJ1-2	CASSPTGTGGWGYTF	TGTGCCAGCAGCCCCACCGGGACAGGGGGTTGGGGCTACACCTTC
once	TRBV5-1	NA	TRBJ1-2	CASSLDRGSYGYTF	TGCGCCAGCAGCTTGGATCGGGGTTCCTATGGCTACACCTTC
NA	TRBV28	NA	TRBJ1-1	CASSLRPILTGTEAFF	TGTGCCAGCAGTTTACGACCCATATTGACTGGAACTGAAGCTTTCTTT
NA	TRBV5-1	NA	TRBJ1-2	CASSLASEFTNYGYTF	TGCGCCAGCAGCTTGGCCTCGGAGTTCACTAACTATGGCTACACCTTC
NA	TRBV6-1	TRBD2	TRBJ2-6	CASSEAIGLAGISGANVLTF	TGTGCCAGCAGTGAAGCAATTGGACTAGCGGGGATCTCTGGGGCCAACGTCCTGACTTTC
once	TRBV2	NA	TRBJ2-3	CASRGAATDTQYF	TGTGCCAGCAGGGGGGCAGCTACTGATACGCAGTATTTT
NA	TRBV7-9	NA	TRBJ2-1	CASIALDTSYNEQFF	TGTGCCAGCATCGCCCTGGACACTTCCTACAATGAGCAGTTCTTC
NA	TRBV4-2	TRBD1	TRBJ1-2	CASSQAGTGVHYGYTF	TGTGCCAGCAGCCAAGCAGGGACAGGGGTTCATTATGGCTACACCTTC
once	TRBV2	TRBD1	TRBJ1-2	CASSQTGTNYGYTF	TGTGCCAGCAGCCAGACAGGGACGAACTATGGCTACACCTTC
NA	TRBV9	TRBD2	TRBJ2-1	CASSGRLAAYNEQFF	TGTGCCAGCAGCGGCCGACTAGCGGCTTACAATGAGCAGTTCTTC
NA	TRBV7-9	NA	TRBJ1-5	CASRSGGSQPQHF	TGTGCCAGCAGGTCGGGAGGTTCTCAGCCCCAGCATTTT
NA	TRBV4-2	NA	TRBJ2-1	CASSQDFSGDNEQFF	TGTGCCAGCAGCCAAGATTTTTCCGGGGACAATGAGCAGTTCTTC
NA	TRBV10-2	TRBD1	TRBJ2-1	CASIQDRGLNEQFF	TGCGCCAGCATACAGGACAGGGGGTTGAATGAGCAGTTCTTC
NA	TRBV7-7	TRBD2	TRBJ2-1	CASSQGLVPYNEQFF	TGTGCCAGCAGCCAAGGACTAGTGCCCTACAATGAGCAGTTCTTC
NA	TRBV4-1	NA	TRBJ1-2	CASSQGLTIEAGGIYGYTF	TGCGCCAGCAGCCAAGGTCTCACTATAGAGGCTGGGGGCATCTATGGCTACACCTTC
NA	TRBV15	TRBD1	TRBJ1-2	CATSRPGQGRRNTF	TGTGCCACCAGCAGACCCGGACAGGGGAGGAGGAACACCTTC
NA	TRBV6-1	NA	TRBJ2-1	CASSEPAGTSSYNEQFF	TGTGCCAGCAGTGAACCAGCGGGGACAAGCTCCTACAATGAGCAGTTCTTC
NA	TRBV4-1	NA	TRBJ2-5	CASSDGLEETQYF	TGCGCCAGCAGCGACGGACTGGAAGAGACCCAGTACTTC
NA	TRBV29-1	NA	TRBJ2-7	CSVEGLRGRDEQYF	TGCAGCGTTGAAGGGTTAAGGGGAAGGGACGAGCAGTACTTC
NA	TRBV19	NA	TRBJ1-2	CASSSQLTGRLYGYTF	TGTGCCAGTAGTTCGCAACTGACGGGTCGGCTCTATGGCTACACCTTC
NA	TRBV29-1	TRBD1	TRBJ1-2	CSVEEVQGAFGYTF	TGCAGCGTTGAAGAAGTACAGGGGGCTTTTGGCTACACCTTC
NA	TRBV15	TRBD1	TRBJ1-4	CATSREVRQGGEKLFF	TGTGCCACCAGCAGAGAAGTACGACAGGGGGGTGAAAAACTGTTTTTT
NA	TRBV5-8	TRBD1	TRBJ1-2	CASSFLQFSGTDGYTF	TGTGCCAGCAGCTTCCTTCAATTTTCAGGGACAGATGGCTACACCTTC
NA	TRBV9	TRBD2	TRBJ2-3	CASSVGRASGRVPPDTQYF	TGTGCCAGCAGCGTAGGGCGGGCTAGCGGGAGGGTCCCCCCAGATACGCAGTATTTT
NA	TRBV5-1	TRBD2	TRBJ2-3	CASSSSSGRPTDTQYF	TGCGCCAGCAGCTCCTCTAGCGGGAGGCCGACAGATACGCAGTATTTT
NA	TRBV28	TRBD1	TRBJ1-2	CASKGTVYGYTF	TGTGCCAGCAAGGGGACAGTCTATGGCTACACCTTC
NA	TRBV7-8	TRBD2	TRBJ2-2	CASSWGLAGNTGELFF	TGTGCCAGCAGCTGGGGACTAGCGGGGAACACCGGGGAGCTGTTTTTT
NA	TRBV29-1	NA	TRBJ1-1	CSVGPPNYTAEAFF	TGCAGCGTTGGCCCCCCCAATTATACGGCTGAAGCTTTCTTT
NA	TRBV9	NA	TRBJ2-2	CASSVGGANTGELFF	TGTGCCAGCAGCGTAGGGGGAGCGAACACCGGGGAGCTGTTTTTT
NA	TRBV10-3	TRBD2	TRBJ2-7	CAISGRGSTYEQYF	TGTGCCATCAGTGGGCGCGGGAGTACATACGAGCAGTACTTC
NA	TRBV6-5	TRBD1	TRBJ1-4	CASSYVRGQGHEKLFF	TGTGCCAGCAGTTACGTACGGGGACAGGGGCACGAAAAACTGTTTTTT
NA	TRBV5-6	NA	TRBJ2-7	CASSSNYEQYF	TGTGCCAGCAGCTCCAACTACGAGCAGTACTTC
NA	TRBV7-8	NA	TRBJ2-7	CASSFPVGQISYEQYF	TGTGCCAGCAGCTTTCCTGTGGGACAAATCTCCTACGAGCAGTACTTC